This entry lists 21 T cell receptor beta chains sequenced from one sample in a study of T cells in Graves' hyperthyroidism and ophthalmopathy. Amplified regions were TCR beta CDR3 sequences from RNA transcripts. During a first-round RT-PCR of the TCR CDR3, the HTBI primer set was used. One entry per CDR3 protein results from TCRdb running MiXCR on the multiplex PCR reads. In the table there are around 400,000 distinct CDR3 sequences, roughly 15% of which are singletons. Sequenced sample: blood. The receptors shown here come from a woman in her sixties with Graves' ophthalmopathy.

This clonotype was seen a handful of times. CDR3 protein: CASSQETRLAPIGGEQYF. CDR3 nucleotide sequence: TGCGCCAGCAGCCAAGAAACCCGACTAGCCCCTATCGGGGGCGAGCAGTACTTC. This chain connects TRBV4-1 to TRBJ2-7, with 7 positions matching TRBD2. Germline-derived CDR1 and CDR2 are MGHRA and YSYEKL. The junction had 17 bases not matched to a gene; V was cut back by 0 bases and J by 6 bases. The CDR3 is 18 amino acids.

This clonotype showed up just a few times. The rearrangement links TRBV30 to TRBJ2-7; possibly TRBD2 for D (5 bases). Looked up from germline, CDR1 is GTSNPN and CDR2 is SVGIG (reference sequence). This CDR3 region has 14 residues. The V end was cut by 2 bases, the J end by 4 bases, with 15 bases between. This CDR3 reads CAWSKGAVPYEQYF. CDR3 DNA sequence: TGTGCCTGGAGTAAAGGAGCGGTCCCTTACGAGCAGTACTTC.

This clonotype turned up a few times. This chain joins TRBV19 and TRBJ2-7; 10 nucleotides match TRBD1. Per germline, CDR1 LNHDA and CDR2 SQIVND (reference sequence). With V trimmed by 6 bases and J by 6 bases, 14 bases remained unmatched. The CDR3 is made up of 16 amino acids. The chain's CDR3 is CASSPSSGQGLGEQYF. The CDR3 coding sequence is TGTGCCAGTAGCCCTTCCTCGGGACAGGGGCTCGGCGAGCAGTACTTC.

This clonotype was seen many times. This CDR3 is CASSQDIGASTDTQYF. CDR3 bases: TGTGCCAGCAGCCAAGATATTGGGGCTAGCACAGATACGCAGTATTTT. The genes are TRBV3-1 and TRBJ2-3, with D possibly being TRBD1 (5 bases). Germline CDR1 is LGHDT and CDR2 is YNNKEL (reference sequence). There are 16 residues in the CDR3. V lost 0 bases, J lost 0 bases, and 10 bases lay in between.

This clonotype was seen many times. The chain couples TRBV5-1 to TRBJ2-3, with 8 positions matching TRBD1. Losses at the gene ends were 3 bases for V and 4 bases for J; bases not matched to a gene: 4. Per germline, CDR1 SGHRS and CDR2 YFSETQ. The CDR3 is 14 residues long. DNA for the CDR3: TGCGCCAGCAGCTCCAGGGGGCAGGCAGATACGCAGTATTTT. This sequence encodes CASSSRGQADTQYF.

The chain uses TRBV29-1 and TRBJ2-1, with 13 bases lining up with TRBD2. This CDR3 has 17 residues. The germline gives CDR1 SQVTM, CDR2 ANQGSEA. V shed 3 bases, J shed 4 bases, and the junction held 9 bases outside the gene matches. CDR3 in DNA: TGCAGCGTTGATCTCGGGACTAGCGGGATGAGTTACAATGAGCAGTTCTTC. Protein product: CSVDLGTSGMSYNEQFF.

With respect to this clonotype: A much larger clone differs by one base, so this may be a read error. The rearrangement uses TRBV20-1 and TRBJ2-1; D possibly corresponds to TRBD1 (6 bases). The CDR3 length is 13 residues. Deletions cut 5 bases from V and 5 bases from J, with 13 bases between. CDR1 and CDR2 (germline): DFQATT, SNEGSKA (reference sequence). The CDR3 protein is CSAGWDTHNEQFF. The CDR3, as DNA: TGCAGTGCTGGATGGGACACCCACAATGAGCAGTTCTTC.

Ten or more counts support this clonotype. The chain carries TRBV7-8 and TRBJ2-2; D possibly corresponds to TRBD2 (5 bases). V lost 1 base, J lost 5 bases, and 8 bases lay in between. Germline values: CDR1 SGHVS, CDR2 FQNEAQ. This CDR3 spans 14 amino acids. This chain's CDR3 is CASSLEPGTGELFF. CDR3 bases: TGTGCCAGCAGCTTAGAACCGGGAACCGGGGAGCTGTTTTTT.

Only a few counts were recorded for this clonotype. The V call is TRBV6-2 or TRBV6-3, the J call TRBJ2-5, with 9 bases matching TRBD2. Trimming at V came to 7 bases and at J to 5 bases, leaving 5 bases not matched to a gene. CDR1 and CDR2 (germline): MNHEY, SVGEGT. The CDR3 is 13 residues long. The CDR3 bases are TGTGCCAGCACTTTTAGCGGGAGTGAGACCCAGTACTTC. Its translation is CASTFSGSETQYF.

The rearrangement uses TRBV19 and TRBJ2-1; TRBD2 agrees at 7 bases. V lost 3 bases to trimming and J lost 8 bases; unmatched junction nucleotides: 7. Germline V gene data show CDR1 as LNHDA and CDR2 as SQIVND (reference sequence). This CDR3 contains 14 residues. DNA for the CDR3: TGTGCCAGTAGTATCCTACCTACTAGCGATGAGCAGTTCTTC. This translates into CASSILPTSDEQFF.

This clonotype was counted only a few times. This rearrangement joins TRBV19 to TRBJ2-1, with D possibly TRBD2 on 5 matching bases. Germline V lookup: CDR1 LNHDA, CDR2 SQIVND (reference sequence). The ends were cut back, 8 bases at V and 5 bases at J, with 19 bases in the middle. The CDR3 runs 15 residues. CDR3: CASGTVGAMDNEQFF. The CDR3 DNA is TGTGCCAGTGGCACTGTGGGAGCTATGGACAATGAGCAGTTCTTC.

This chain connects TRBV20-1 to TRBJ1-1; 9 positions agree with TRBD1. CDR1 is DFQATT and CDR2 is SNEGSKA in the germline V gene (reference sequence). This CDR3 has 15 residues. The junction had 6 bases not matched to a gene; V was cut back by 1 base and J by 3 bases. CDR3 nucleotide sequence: TGCAGTGCTAGAGCTCCGGGACAGGGAGACACTGAAGCTTTCTTT. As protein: CSARAPGQGDTEAFF.

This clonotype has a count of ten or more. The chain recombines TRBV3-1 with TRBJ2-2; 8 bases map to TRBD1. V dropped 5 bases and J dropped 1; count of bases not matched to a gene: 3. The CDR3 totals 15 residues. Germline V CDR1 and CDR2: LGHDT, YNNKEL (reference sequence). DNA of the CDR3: TGTGCCAGCAGCGCCGGGACAGGGAACACCGGGGAGCTGTTTTTT. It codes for CASSAGTGNTGELFF. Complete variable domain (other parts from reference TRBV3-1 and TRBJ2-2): DTAVSQTPKYLVTQMGNDKSIKCEQNLGHDTMYWYKQDSKKFLKIMFSYNNKELIINETVPNRFSPKSPDKAHLNLHINSLELGDSAVYFCASSAGTGNTGELFFGEGSRLTVL.

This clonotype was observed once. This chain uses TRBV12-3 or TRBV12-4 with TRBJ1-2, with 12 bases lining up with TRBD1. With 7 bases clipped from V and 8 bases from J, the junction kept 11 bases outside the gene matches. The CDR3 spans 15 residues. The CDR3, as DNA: TGTGCCAGCACCCCGGGACAGGGGGCGCCGGGGGGCTACACCTTC. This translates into CASTPGQGAPGGYTF.

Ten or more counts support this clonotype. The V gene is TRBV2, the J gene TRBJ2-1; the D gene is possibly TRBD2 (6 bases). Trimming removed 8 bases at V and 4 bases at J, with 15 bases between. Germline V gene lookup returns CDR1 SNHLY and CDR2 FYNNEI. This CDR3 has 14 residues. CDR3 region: CASLPGTSYNEQFF. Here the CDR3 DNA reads TGTGCCAGCCTCCCCGGGACTTCTTACAATGAGCAGTTCTTC.

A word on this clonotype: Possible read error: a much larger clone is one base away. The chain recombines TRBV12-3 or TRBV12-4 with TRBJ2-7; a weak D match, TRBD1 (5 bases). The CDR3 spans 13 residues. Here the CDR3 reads CAGRPQGSYEQYF. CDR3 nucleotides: TGTGCCGGCAGGCCTCAGGGCTCCTACGAGCAGTACTTC.

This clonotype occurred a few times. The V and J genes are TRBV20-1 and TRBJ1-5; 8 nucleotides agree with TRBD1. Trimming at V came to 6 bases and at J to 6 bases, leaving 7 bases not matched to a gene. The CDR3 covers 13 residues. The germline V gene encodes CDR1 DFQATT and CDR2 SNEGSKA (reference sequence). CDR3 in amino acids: CSALRQGSQPQHF. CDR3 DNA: TGCAGTGCCCTAAGACAGGGGAGTCAGCCCCAGCATTTT.

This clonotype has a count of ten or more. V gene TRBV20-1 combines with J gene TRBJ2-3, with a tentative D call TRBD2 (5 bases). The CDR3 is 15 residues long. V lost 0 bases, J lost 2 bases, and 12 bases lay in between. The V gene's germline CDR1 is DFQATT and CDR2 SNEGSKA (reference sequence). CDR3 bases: TGCAGTGCTAGAGATCCGGCGCGGGCCACAGATACGCAGTATTTT. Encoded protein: CSARDPARATDTQYF.

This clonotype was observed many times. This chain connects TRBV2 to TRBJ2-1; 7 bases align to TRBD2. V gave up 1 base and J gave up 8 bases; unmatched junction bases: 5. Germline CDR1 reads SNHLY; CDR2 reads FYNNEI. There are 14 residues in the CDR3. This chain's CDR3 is CASSEVTSFYEQFF. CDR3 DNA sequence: TGTGCCAGCAGTGAAGTGACTAGCTTCTATGAGCAGTTCTTC.

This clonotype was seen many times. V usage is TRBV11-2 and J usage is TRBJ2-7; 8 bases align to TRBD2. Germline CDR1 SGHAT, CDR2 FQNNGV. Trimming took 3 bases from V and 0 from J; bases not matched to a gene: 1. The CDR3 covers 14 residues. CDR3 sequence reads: CASSFGLASYEQYF. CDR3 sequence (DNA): TGTGCCAGCAGCTTTGGACTAGCCTCCTACGAGCAGTACTTC.

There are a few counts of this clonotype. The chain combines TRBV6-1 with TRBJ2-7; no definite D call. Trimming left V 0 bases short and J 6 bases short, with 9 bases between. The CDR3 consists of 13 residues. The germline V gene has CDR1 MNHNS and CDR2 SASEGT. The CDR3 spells CASSEAAAVEQYF. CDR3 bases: TGTGCCAGCAGTGAAGCGGCCGCCGTCGAGCAGTACTTC.